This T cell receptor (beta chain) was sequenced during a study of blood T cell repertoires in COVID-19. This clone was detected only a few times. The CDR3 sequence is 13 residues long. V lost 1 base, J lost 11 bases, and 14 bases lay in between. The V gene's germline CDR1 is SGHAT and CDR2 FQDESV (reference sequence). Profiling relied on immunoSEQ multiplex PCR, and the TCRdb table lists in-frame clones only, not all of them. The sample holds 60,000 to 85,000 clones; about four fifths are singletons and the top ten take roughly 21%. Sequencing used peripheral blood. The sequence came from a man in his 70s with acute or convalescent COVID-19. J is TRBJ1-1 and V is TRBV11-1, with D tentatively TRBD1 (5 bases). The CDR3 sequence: CASSLESGVWAFF. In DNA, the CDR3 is TGTGCCAGCAGCTTAGAGTCGGGGGTCTGGGCTTTCTTT.